Listed here are 18 T cell receptor beta chains from one sample, sequenced in a study of Tregs in tolerant kidney transplant recipients. The method was immunoSEQ multiplex PCR; TCRdb's version includes in-frame clones alone and lacks a portion of them. The sample has some 60,000 clones; about 86% are singletons. Specimen: CD4+ T cells from blood. Receptor source: a human donor in good health.

V gene TRBV6-5 combines with J gene TRBJ1-2; no firm D call. Germline V CDR1 and CDR2: MNHEY, SVGAGI. This CDR3 is built from 14 residues. The V end was cut by 2 bases, the J end by 6 bases, with 13 bases between. CDR3 coding DNA: TGTGCCAGCAGTTACCGAGCCGACTCGGATGGCTACACCTTC. As protein: CASSYRADSDGYTF.

The rearrangement links TRBV2 to TRBJ1-1; possible D gene TRBD1, 5 bases. This CDR3 is built from 14 residues. V lost 5 bases to trimming and J lost 3 bases, with 13 bases between them. Germline CDR1 and CDR2: SNHLY and FYNNEI. The CDR3 sequence is CASSFGGSDTEAFF. Written as DNA, the CDR3 is TGTGCCAGCAGTTTTGGGGGGTCGGACACTGAAGCTTTCTTT.

This clone has more than one count but fewer than ten. V usage is TRBV5-1 and J usage is TRBJ2-7, with TRBD2 identical over 8 bases. CDR1 SGHRS and CDR2 YFSETQ come from the germline V gene. The ends lost 4 bases at V and 4 bases at J; junction bases unmatched: 13. The CDR3 runs to 16 residues. DNA for the CDR3: TGCGCCAGCAGCCAAACGACCGGGACTAGGAGTTACGAGCAGTACTTC. Its protein is CASSQTTGTRSYEQYF.

The rearrangement joins TRBV28 to TRBJ1-2, with D perhaps matching TRBD1 (5 bases). V lost 2 bases to trimming and J lost 4 bases, with 11 bases between them. This CDR3 has 14 amino acids. Per germline, CDR1 MDHEN and CDR2 SYDVKM. Here the CDR3 DNA reads TGTGCCAGCAGTTTAGACCACAGGAGCTATGGCTACACCTTC. It encodes CASSLDHRSYGYTF.

This clone was recorded at least ten times. This chain joins TRBV6-5 and TRBJ2-5; no firm D call. The V gene lost 2 bases and the J gene lost 4 bases, with 2 bases spanning the gap. Germline CDR1 and CDR2: MNHEY and SVGAGI. The CDR3 runs to 11 residues. The CDR3 loop is CASSYGETQYF. The CDR3 DNA sequence: TGTGCCAGCAGTTACGGAGAGACCCAGTACTTC.

V gene TRBV25-1 combines with J gene TRBJ1-2; D might be TRBD1 (5 bases). The CDR3 loop spans 13 amino acids. The germline V gene has CDR1 MGHDK and CDR2 SYGVNS. Trimming took 2 bases from V and 6 from J, leaving 10 bases between them. DNA for the CDR3: TGTGCCAGCAGTGAACGCAGGGCGAATGGCTACACCTTC. This encodes CASSERRANGYTF.

The chain carries TRBV6-1 and TRBJ2-3; perhaps TRBD2 as D (6 bases). The CDR3 sequence is 12 residues long. Germline-derived CDR1 and CDR2 are MNHNS and SASEGT. V was pared by 4 bases and J by 8 bases, with 10 bases between. The CDR3 DNA reads as TGTGCCAGCAGTGTCGGGACTCCTACGCAGTATTTT. Translated: CASSVGTPTQYF.

J is TRBJ1-4 and V is TRBV9; D gene uncertain. The CDR3 sequence is 14 residues long. The germline V gene has CDR1 SGDLS and CDR2 YYNGEE. V lost 3 bases, J lost 0 bases, and 6 bases lay in between. CDR3 amino acids: CASSDPSTNEKLFF. As DNA, the CDR3 is TGTGCCAGCAGCGATCCCTCAACTAATGAAAAACTGTTTTTT.

The chain uses TRBV7-9 and TRBJ2-4; D might be TRBD2 (5 bases). Germline CDR1 and CDR2: SEHNR and FQNEAQ (reference sequence). Trimming took off 5 bases at V and 0 bases at J, with 20 bases between the two ends. CDR3 length: 18 residues. CDR3 coding DNA: TGTGCCAGCAGCCTACCCTACTCCGTGGCGGGAGCCAAAAACATTCAGTACTTC. Translating it yields CASSLPYSVAGAKNIQYF. Variable domain in full (rest from reference TRBV7-9 and TRBJ2-4): DTGVSQNPRHKITKRGQNVTFRCDPISEHNRLYWYRQTLGQGPEFLTYFQNEAQLEKSRLLSDRFSAERPKGSFSTLEIQRTEQGDSAMYLCASSLPYSVAGAKNIQYFGAGTRLSVL.

This rearrangement joins TRBV2 to TRBJ2-3, with 10 bases that match TRBD2. Germline V gene data show CDR1 as SNHLY and CDR2 as FYNNEI. After removal of 6 bases from V and 4 bases from J, the junction contained 4 bases not matched to a gene. CDR3 size: 14 residues. The CDR3 spells CASSASGRSDTQYF. The CDR3 DNA follows: TGTGCCAGCAGCGCTAGCGGGAGATCAGATACGCAGTATTTT. Together with reference TRBV2 and TRBJ2-3, the CDR3 gives the full variable domain: EPEVTQTPSHQVTQMGQEVILRCVPISNHLYFYWYRQILGQKVEFLVSFYNNEISEKSEIFDDQFSVERPDGSNFTLKIRSTKLEDSAMYFCASSASGRSDTQYFGPGTRLTVL.

The table lists this clone with a few counts. The chain employs TRBV30 and TRBJ2-3, with D perhaps matching TRBD2 (7 bases). From germline, CDR1 is GTSNPN and CDR2 SVGIG (reference sequence). Trimming removed 7 bases from V and 1 base from J, with 15 bases in between. The CDR3 spans 14 residues. CDR3 nucleotide sequence: TGTGCCTACAGAGGGGGGGAAGGCACAGATACGCAGTATTTT. Its protein product is CAYRGGEGTDTQYF.

The rearrangement links TRBV2 to TRBJ2-7, with D hard to call. Between the trimmed V and J ends, which lost 6 bases and 1 base, there was a span of 7 bases. The CDR3 has 12 residues. Germline CDR1 is SNHLY and CDR2 is FYNNEI. CDR3 DNA: TGTGCCAGCAGGCGCGGATCCTACGAGCAGTACTTC. The encoded protein is CASRRGSYEQYF.

This chain joins TRBV10-1 and TRBJ2-5, with TRBD2 matching over 7 bases. This CDR3 is built from 15 residues. Germline V gives CDR1 WNHNN, CDR2 SYGVQD (reference sequence). V dropped 10 bases and J dropped 2; count of bases not matched to a gene: 13. CDR3 loop: CATTLRRGRQETQYF. CDR3 bases: TGCGCCACCACCCTTCGACGCGGGAGACAAGAGACCCAGTACTTC.

The chain carries TRBV6-5 and TRBJ2-7; no clear D. CDR3 size: 13 residues. Germline V gene sequence: CDR1 MNHEY, CDR2 SVGAGI. V was trimmed by 5 bases and J by 7 bases, leaving 15 bases between them. CDR3 DNA sequence: TGTGCCAGCAGTCGTCGGGCCCTTTGGGAGCAGTACTTC. Translation gives CASSRRALWEQYF.

The chain couples TRBV7-8 to TRBJ1-4, with a possible D match to TRBD1 (6 bases). CDR3 length equals 15 residues. Germline CDR1 reads SGHVS; CDR2 reads FQNEAQ. V was shortened by 0 bases and J by 8 bases, with 13 bases between the two germline ends. CDR3 sequence reads: CASSLAGGWKEKLFF. Here the CDR3 DNA reads TGTGCCAGCAGCTTAGCCGGGGGCTGGAAGGAAAAACTGTTTTTT.

The chain employs TRBV19 and TRBJ2-1, with D uncertain. Trimming removed 3 bases at V and 0 bases at J, with 9 bases between. This CDR3 region has 15 residues. From germline, CDR1 is LNHDA and CDR2 SQIVND (reference sequence). CDR3 sequence reads: CASSMGASSYNEQFF. The CDR3 DNA reads TGTGCCAGTAGTATGGGTGCGAGCTCCTACAATGAGCAGTTCTTC.

The rearrangement joins TRBV5-4 to TRBJ2-7, with 8 nucleotides matching TRBD2. V shed 0 bases and J 3 bases; nucleotides not matched to a gene: 2. Germline loops: CDR1 SGHNT, CDR2 YYREEE (reference sequence). The CDR3 has 14 residues. CDR3 residues: CASSLELADYEQYF. CDR3 nucleotides: TGTGCCAGCAGCTTGGAACTAGCGGACTACGAGCAGTACTTC.

The J gene is TRBJ2-1, the V gene TRBV27; TRBD2 aligns across 8 bases. CDR1 is MNHEY, CDR2 SMNVEV, per germline (reference sequence). The CDR3 covers 14 residues. After removal of 2 bases from V and 12 bases from J, the junction contained 9 bases not matched to a gene. This CDR3 reads CASSLSFGGVWQFF. CDR3 nucleotide sequence: TGTGCCAGCAGTTTAAGTTTCGGGGGGGTCTGGCAGTTCTTC.